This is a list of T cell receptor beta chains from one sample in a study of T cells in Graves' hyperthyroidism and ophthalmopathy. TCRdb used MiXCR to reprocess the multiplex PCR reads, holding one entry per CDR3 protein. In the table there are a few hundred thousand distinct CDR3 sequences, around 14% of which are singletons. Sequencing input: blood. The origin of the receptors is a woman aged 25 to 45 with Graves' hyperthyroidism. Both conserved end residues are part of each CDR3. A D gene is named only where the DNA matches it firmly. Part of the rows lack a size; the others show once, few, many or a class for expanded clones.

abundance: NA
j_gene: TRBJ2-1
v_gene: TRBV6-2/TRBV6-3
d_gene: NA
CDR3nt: TGTGCCAGCAGTCGCTCAGTGGGGAGGTACAATGAGCAGTTCTTC
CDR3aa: CASSRSVGRYNEQFF

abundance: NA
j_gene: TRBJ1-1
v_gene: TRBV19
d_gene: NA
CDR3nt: TGTGCCAGTAGTATGGGGCAGGCGGGCACTGAAGCTTTCTTT
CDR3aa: CASSMGQAGTEAFF

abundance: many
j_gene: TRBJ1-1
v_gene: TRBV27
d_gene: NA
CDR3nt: TGTGCCAGCAGTGGGGTAATGAAGAACACTGAAGCTTTCTTT
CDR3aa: CASSGVMKNTEAFF

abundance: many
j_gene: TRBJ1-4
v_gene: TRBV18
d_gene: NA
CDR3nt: TGTGCCAGCTCACCGGTGGAGGAAGAACTGTTTTTT
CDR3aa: CASSPVEEELFF

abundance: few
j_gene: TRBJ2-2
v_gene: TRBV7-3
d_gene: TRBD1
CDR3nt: TGTGCCAGCAGCGCGACAGGGCCGGCCGGGGAGCTGTTTTTT
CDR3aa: CASSATGPAGELFF

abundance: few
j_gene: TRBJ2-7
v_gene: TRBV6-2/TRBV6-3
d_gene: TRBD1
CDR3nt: TGTGCCAGCAGCTACGACCCTTCGGGACAGGGGTTCTACGAGCAGTACTTC
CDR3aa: CASSYDPSGQGFYEQYF

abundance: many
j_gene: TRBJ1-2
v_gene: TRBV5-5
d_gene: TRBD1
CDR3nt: TGTGCCAGCAGCCGGGACAGCGACAACTATGGCTACACCTTC
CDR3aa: CASSRDSDNYGYTF

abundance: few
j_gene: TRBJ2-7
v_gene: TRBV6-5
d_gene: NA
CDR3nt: TGTGCCAGCAGTGACTGGAGGGACGAGCAGTACTTC
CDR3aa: CASSDWRDEQYF

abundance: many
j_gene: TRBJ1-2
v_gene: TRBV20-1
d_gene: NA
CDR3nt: TGCAGTGCTAGAGATGGTGGATCGGGGACCTTCTATGGCTACACCTTC
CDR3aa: CSARDGGSGTFYGYTF

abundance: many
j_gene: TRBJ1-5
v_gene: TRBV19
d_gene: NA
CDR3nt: TGTGCCAGTAGTACCGTGACAGGCCAAGGCAATCAGCCCCAGCATTTT
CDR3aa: CASSTVTGQGNQPQHF